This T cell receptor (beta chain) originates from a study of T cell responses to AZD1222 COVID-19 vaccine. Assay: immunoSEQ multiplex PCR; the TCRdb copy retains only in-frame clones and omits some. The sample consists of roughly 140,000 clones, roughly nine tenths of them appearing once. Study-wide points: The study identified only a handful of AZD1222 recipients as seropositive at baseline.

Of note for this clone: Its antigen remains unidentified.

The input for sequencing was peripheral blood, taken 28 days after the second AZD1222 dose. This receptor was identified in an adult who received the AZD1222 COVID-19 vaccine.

DNA for the CDR3: TGTGCCAGCAGCCGACTAGCGGGGGGGCCGGGCACAGATACGCAGTATTTT. Protein product: CASSRLAGGPGTDTQYF. The chain has TRBV6-6 and TRBJ2-3, with TRBD2 matching over 14 bases. CDR1 is MNHNY and CDR2 is SVGAGI in the germline V gene (reference sequence). The CDR3 is made up of 17 amino acids. With 6 bases clipped from V and 1 base from J, the junction kept 6 bases outside the gene matches.